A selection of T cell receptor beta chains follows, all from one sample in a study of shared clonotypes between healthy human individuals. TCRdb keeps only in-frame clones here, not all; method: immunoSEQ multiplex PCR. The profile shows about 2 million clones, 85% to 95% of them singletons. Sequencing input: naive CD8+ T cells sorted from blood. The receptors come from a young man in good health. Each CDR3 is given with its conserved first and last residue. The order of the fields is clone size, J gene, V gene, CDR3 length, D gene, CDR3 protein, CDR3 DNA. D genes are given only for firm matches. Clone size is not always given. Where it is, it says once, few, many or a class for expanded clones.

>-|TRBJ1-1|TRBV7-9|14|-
CASSLQIPNTEAFF
TGTGCCAGCAGCTTGCAGATCCCGAACACTGAAGCTTTCTTT
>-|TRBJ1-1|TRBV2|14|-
CASRTLTENTEAFF
TGTGCCAGCCGCACCCTCACAGAGAACACTGAAGCTTTCTTT
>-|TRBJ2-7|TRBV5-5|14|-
CASSLISGVDEQYF
TGTGCCAGCAGCTTGATATCCGGGGTCGACGAGCAGTACTTC
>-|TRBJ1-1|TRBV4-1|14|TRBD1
CASSPWTGWTEAFF
TGCGCCAGCAGCCCCTGGACAGGGTGGACTGAAGCTTTCTTT
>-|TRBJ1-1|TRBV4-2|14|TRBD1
CASSQVSGADRAFF
TGTGCCAGCAGCCAAGTATCAGGGGCGGACAGGGCTTTCTTT
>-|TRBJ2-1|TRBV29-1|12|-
CSVGGSYNEQFF
TGCAGCGTTGGGGGCAGTTACAATGAGCAGTTCTTC
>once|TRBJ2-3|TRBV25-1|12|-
CASSSYTDTQYF
TGTGCCAGCAGTTCATACACAGATACGCAGTATTTT
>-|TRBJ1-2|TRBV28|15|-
CASSSLVGGMDGYTF
TGTGCCAGCAGTTCCTTAGTTGGGGGAATGGATGGCTACACCTTC
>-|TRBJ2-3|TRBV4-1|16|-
CASSQEQLSNTDTQYF
TGCGCCAGCAGCCAAGAACAGCTCAGTAACACAGATACGCAGTATTTT
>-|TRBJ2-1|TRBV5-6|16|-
CASSLEWDSFYNEQFF
TGTGCCAGCAGCTTGGAATGGGACTCCTTCTACAATGAGCAGTTCTTC
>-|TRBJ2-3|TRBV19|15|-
CASSIGDQEGDTQYF
TGTGCCAGTAGTATAGGAGATCAAGAGGGAGATACGCAGTATTTT
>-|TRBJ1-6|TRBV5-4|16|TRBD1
CASSPRQGVYNSPLHF
TGTGCCAGCAGCCCGCGACAGGGAGTGTATAATTCACCCCTCCACTTT
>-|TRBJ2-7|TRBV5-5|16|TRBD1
CASSLIQTGGVYEQYF
TGTGCCAGCAGCTTGATACAGACAGGGGGTGTCTACGAGCAGTACTTC
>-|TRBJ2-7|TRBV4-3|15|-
CASSQDTSGSYEQYF
TGCGCCAGCAGCCAAGATACCAGCGGGTCCTACGAGCAGTACTTC